The 29 T cell receptor beta chains in this list originate from one sample, sequenced in a study of Graves' ophthalmopathy and Graves' hyperthyroidism. TCR beta CDR3 amplification used RNA transcripts. An opening RT-PCR round employed HTBI primers and preceded a second-round multiplex PCR. TCRdb reanalysed the multiplex PCR reads using MiXCR and keeps one entry per CDR3 protein. The sample lists 500,000 to 800,000 distinct CDR3 sequences; about 40% were seen once. The material sequenced was peripheral blood. Receptors originate from an adult man with Graves' ophthalmopathy.

Worth noting for this clonotype: Relative to the germline gene, one junction end is altered; a read error may explain this. The rearrangement uses TRBV10-3 and TRBJ1-2; D not resolved. CDR1 ENHRY and CDR2 SYGVKD come from the germline V gene. There are 13 residues in the CDR3. CDR3 nucleotides: TGTGCCATCAGATGGAGTGAAGACTATGACTACACCTTC. Its translation: CAIRWSEDYDYTF.

This clonotype came up many times. CDR3 sequence (DNA): TGTGCCAGCAAGATCAGTCCAAATAGCAATCAGCCCCAGCATTTT. Protein: CASKISPNSNQPQHF. V usage is TRBV2 and J usage is TRBJ1-5; D call uncertain. The CDR3 consists of 15 residues. CDR1 and CDR2 from the germline V gene are SNHLY and FYNNEI. Between the trimmed V and J ends, which lost 7 bases and 0 bases, there was a span of 13 bases.

The CDR3 loop is CASSRGQGESNEKLFF. CDR3 coding DNA: TGTGCCAGCAGCCGAGGACAGGGGGAGAGTAATGAAAAACTGTTTTTT. The chain joins TRBV4-2 to TRBJ1-4, with 10 positions matching TRBD1. Unmatched junction bases numbered 6, after V lost 4 bases and J lost 4 bases. This CDR3 has 16 residues. Per germline, CDR1 LGHNA and CDR2 YNFKEQ.

This clonotype occurred many times. The V call is TRBV29-1, the J call TRBJ2-2; D is tentatively TRBD1 or TRBD2 (5 bases each). Germline V gene lookup returns CDR1 SQVTM and CDR2 ANQGSEA. The CDR3 has 15 amino acids. Trimming removed 8 bases at V and 2 bases at J, with 18 bases between. CDR3 region: CSTRRDLTNTGELFF. CDR3 bases: TGCAGCACCCGCCGGGACCTAACCAACACCGGGGAGCTGTTTTTT.

Many counts were recorded for this clonotype. The genes are TRBV12-3 or TRBV12-4 and TRBJ2-7; 9 nucleotides match TRBD1. The CDR3 sequence is 14 residues long. The J segment lost 7 bases and the V segment lost 6 bases, leaving 10 bases of the junction unmatched. The DNA of the CDR3 is TGTGCCAGCAGCATGGGACAGGGTTCTTGGGAGCAGTACTTC. It specifies CASSMGQGSWEQYF.

V gene TRBV9 combines with J gene TRBJ2-5; 8 nucleotides line up with TRBD2. V dropped 4 bases and J dropped 2; count of bases not matched to a gene: 7. In germline, CDR1 is SGDLS, CDR2 YYNGEE. The CDR3 is 15 residues long. In DNA form, the CDR3 reads TGTGCCAGCAGCTCGGGAGGGGCCGGGCAAGAGACCCAGTACTTC. As protein: CASSSGGAGQETQYF.

About this clonotype: Being one base from a much bigger clone, this may be a read error. The gene calls are TRBV9 and TRBJ2-7, with D unclear. The V and J ends lost 0 bases and 9 bases respectively, with 10 bases between them. The CDR3 covers 12 residues. Germline CDR1 and CDR2: SGDLS and YYNGEE. CDR3 bases: TGTGCCAGCAGCGTAGCGCATGGCGGGCAGTACTTC. As protein: CASSVAHGGQYF.

The genes are TRBV7-9 and TRBJ1-6, with D hard to call. Germline V CDR1 and CDR2: SEHNR, FQNEAQ (reference sequence). Deletions cut 1 base from V and 5 bases from J, with 9 bases between. The CDR3 runs to 15 residues. Here the CDR3 DNA reads TGTGCCAGCAGCTTAGACGGGATCCATAATTCACCCCTCCACTTT. Translating gives CASSLDGIHNSPLHF.

This clonotype was picked up many times. V usage is TRBV29-1 and J usage is TRBJ1-1; maybe TRBD1 (5 bases). The CDR3 sequence is 11 residues long. CDR1 and CDR2 from the germline V gene are SQVTM and ANQGSEA. The V end was cut by 7 bases, the J end by 4 bases, with 10 bases between. The DNA for the CDR3 is TGCAGCGGAGCTCAGGGCACTGAAGCTTTCTTT. Protein sequence: CSGAQGTEAFF.

This clonotype was observed a handful of times. The chain has TRBV6-5 and TRBJ1-2; a possible D gene is TRBD1 (5 bases). The V gene lost 5 bases and the J gene lost 0 bases, with 13 bases spanning the gap. Germline loops: CDR1 MNHEY, CDR2 SVGAGI. CDR3 length: 15 residues. The CDR3 protein is CASSELGQTNYGYTF. CDR3 coding DNA: TGTGCCAGCAGTGAACTAGGACAAACTAACTATGGCTACACCTTC.

Details on this clonotype: Here the CDR3 omits its conserved ending phenylalanine or tryptophan, so a read error is the likely source. It is unclear where the CDR3 begins or ends on the DNA, so no DNA is shown, and the CDR3 is as TCRdb lists it. The rearrangement links TRBV12-3 or TRBV12-4 to TRBJ1-4; the table's D call, TRBD1, has no DNA check behind it. Ends included, the CDR3 has 11 residues. CDR3 region: CASSLDRGPGI.

The sample holds a few counts of this clonotype. V usage is TRBV5-6 and J usage is TRBJ1-6, with D possibly being TRBD1 (6 bases). The CDR3 is made up of 14 amino acids. V was clipped by 6 bases and J by 9 bases, with 16 bases between them. CDR1 and CDR2 (germline): SGHDT, YYEEEE. CDR3 DNA: TGTGCCAGCAAACAACAGGGAATGGGTTCACCCCTCCACTTT. It encodes CASKQQGMGSPLHF.

A remark on this clonotype: This may be a read error, as it is one base from a much larger clone. The CDR3 loop is CSQPPVWGNQETQYF. CDR3 in DNA: TGCAGCCAGCCGCCTGTTTGGGGGAACCAAGAGACCCAGTACTTC. V and J are TRBV20-1 and TRBJ2-5; D is possibly TRBD1 or TRBD2 (5 bases each). The CDR3 spans 15 residues. Germline CDR1 is DFQATT and CDR2 is SNEGSKA (reference sequence).

About this clonotype: This may be a read error: a much more frequent sequence differs by one nucleotide. The CDR3 sequence: CASNVSGIQETQYF. Here the CDR3 DNA reads TGTGCCAGCAACGTATCAGGGATTCAAGAGACCCAGTACTTC. The rearrangement links TRBV9 to TRBJ2-5; D perhaps matches TRBD1 (5 bases). This CDR3 is built from 14 residues. Germline V gene sequence: CDR1 SGDLS, CDR2 YYNGEE. Full variable domain (remainder filled in from reference TRBV9 and TRBJ2-5): DSGVTQTPKHLITATGQRVTLRCSPRSGDLSVYWYQQSLDQGLQFLIQYYNGEERAKGNILERFSAQQFPDLHSELNLSSLELGDSALYFCASNVSGIQETQYFGPGTRLLVL.

This clonotype has a count of ten or more. The chain combines TRBV19 with TRBJ1-1; 9 bases fit TRBD1. Germline V CDR1 and CDR2: LNHDA, SQIVND (reference sequence). J gave up 6 bases and V 9 bases, and 8 bases lay outside the gene matches. The CDR3 is 13 amino acids. The DNA of the CDR3 is TGTGCCAGCGCCTGGGGACAGGGCGCTGAAGCTTTCTTT. This translates into CASAWGQGAEAFF.

At least ten counts were recorded for this clonotype. The chain recombines TRBV19 with TRBJ1-2; the match to TRBD1 covers 8 bases. Trimming removed 7 bases from V and 4 bases from J; junction bases left unmatched: 11. Germline V lookup: CDR1 LNHDA, CDR2 SQIVND (reference sequence). The length of the CDR3 is 15 residues. The CDR3 protein is CASINPGGSGYGYTF. Here the CDR3 DNA reads TGTGCCAGTATTAATCCAGGGGGCTCGGGCTATGGCTACACCTTC. Using reference TRBV19 and TRBJ1-2 for the parts outside the CDR3, the full variable domain is DGGITQSPKYLFRKEGQNVTLSCEQNLNHDAMYWYRQDPGQGLRLIYYSQIVNDFQKGDIAEGYSVSREKKESFPLTVTSAQKNPTAFYLCASINPGGSGYGYTFGSGTRLTVV.

This clonotype was counted a few times. The chain employs TRBV7-9 and TRBJ2-5, with a possible D match to TRBD2 (6 bases). CDR1 and CDR2 from the germline V gene are SEHNR and FQNEAQ (reference sequence). V shed 1 base and J shed 2 bases, with 14 bases lying between them. CDR3 length equals 16 residues. The CDR3 protein is CASSLDRTNRQETQYF. The DNA of the CDR3 is TGTGCCAGCAGCTTAGACAGGACTAACAGGCAAGAGACCCAGTACTTC.

The DNA of the CDR3 is TGCGCCAGCAGCTTGCCACAGAAAACCGGGACAGGGCTAATGGATACGCAGTATTTT. As protein: CASSLPQKTGTGLMDTQYF. The V call is TRBV5-1, the J call TRBJ2-3, with TRBD1 matching over 9 bases. This CDR3 is 19 amino acids long. Looked up from germline, CDR1 is SGHRS and CDR2 is YFSETQ. Trimming cost V 1 base and J 6 bases; bases outside gene matches: 18.

A note on this clonotype: Given a much more abundant clone one base away, this may be a read error. The chain carries TRBV19 and TRBJ1-2, with D possibly being TRBD1 (6 bases). The CDR3 sequence is 12 residues long. Germline loops: CDR1 LNHDA, CDR2 SQIVND (reference sequence). V lost 4 bases to trimming and J lost 6 bases, with 9 bases between them. The CDR3 DNA is TGTGCCAGTAGTACACAGGGAGATGGCTACACCTTC. Its protein is CASSTQGDGYTF.

Ten or more counts support this clonotype. J is TRBJ1-2 and V is TRBV10-3, with 7 bases aligning to TRBD1. V dropped 0 bases and J dropped 8; count of bases not matched to a gene: 6. The CDR3 length is 14 residues. CDR1 is ENHRY and CDR2 is SYGVKD in the germline V gene. The chain's CDR3 is CAISESTTGRGYTF. CDR3 coding DNA: TGTGCCATCAGTGAGTCGACGACAGGGAGGGGCTACACCTTC.

This sequence joins TRBV7-2 and TRBJ1-2; 7 bases agree with TRBD1. Per germline, CDR1 SGHTA and CDR2 FQGNSA. The CDR3 length is 15 residues. The V segment lost 4 bases and the J segment 4 bases; nucleotides outside the gene matches: 9. The CDR3 coding sequence is TGTGCCAGCAGCTCGGGTCAGGGGGATATCTATGGCTACACCTTC. Translation gives CASSSGQGDIYGYTF.

This chain joins TRBV2 and TRBJ1-6; tentatively, D is TRBD1 (6 bases). There are 14 residues in the CDR3. Germline assignment: CDR1 SNHLY and CDR2 FYNNEI. V lost 5 bases and J 7 bases, leaving 12 bases between the germline ends. The CDR3 bases are TGTGCCAGCAGTTTGCACAGGGAAAATTCACCCCTCCACTTT. It translates to CASSLHRENSPLHF. The full variable domain, with the rest looked up from reference TRBV2 and TRBJ1-6, is EPEVTQTPSHQVTQMGQEVILRCVPISNHLYFYWYRQILGQKVEFLVSFYNNEISEKSEIFDDQFSVERPDGSNFTLKIRSTKLEDSAMYFCASSLHRENSPLHFGNGTRLTVT.

Note on this clonotype: A much larger clone is a single base away; this may be a read error. The CDR3 reads CASSLASTGQPLQNEQYF. The CDR3, as DNA: TGTGCCAGCAGCTTAGCGTCTACGGGACAGCCTCTTCAGAACGAGCAGTACTTC. The rearrangement joins TRBV7-8 to TRBJ2-7; TRBD1 matches at 7 bases. This CDR3 has 18 residues. With 0 bases clipped from V and 5 bases from J, the junction kept 16 bases outside the gene matches. The V gene's germline CDR1 is SGHVS and CDR2 FQNEAQ.

This chain uses TRBV20-1 with TRBJ2-7, with 10 bases fitting TRBD1. V was clipped by 0 bases and J by 3 bases; unmatched bases: 14. There are 18 residues in the CDR3. CDR1 and CDR2 from the germline V gene are DFQATT and SNEGSKA (reference sequence). CDR3 sequence (DNA): TGCAGTGCTAGAGACCTCGAGGTGACAGGGGGCGCCTTCTACGAGCAGTACTTC. Protein: CSARDLEVTGGAFYEQYF.

This clonotype was observed a handful of times. This chain connects TRBV29-1 to TRBJ2-3; 7 bases are a match to TRBD2. Per the germline V gene, CDR1 is SQVTM and CDR2 is ANQGSEA. There are 14 residues in the CDR3. V dropped 3 bases and J dropped 1; count of bases not matched to a gene: 4. The CDR3 protein is CSVESLAGTDTQYF. The CDR3 nucleotides are TGCAGCGTTGAGTCGCTAGCGGGCACAGATACGCAGTATTTT.

This clonotype was detected many times. V and J are TRBV12-3 or TRBV12-4 and TRBJ1-4; maybe TRBD1 (5 bases). This CDR3 is built from 15 residues. V was pared by 5 bases and J by 0 bases, with 10 bases between. The CDR3 loop is CASSPDSATNEKLFF. Here the CDR3 DNA reads TGTGCCAGCAGTCCTGACAGTGCAACTAATGAAAAACTGTTTTTT.

This chain links TRBV5-1 with TRBJ2-7; tentative D call: TRBD2 (7 bases). The V end was cut by 0 bases, the J end by 3 bases, with 13 bases between. CDR1 SGHRS and CDR2 YFSETQ come from the germline V gene. This CDR3 region has 15 residues. The CDR3, as DNA: TGCGCCAGCAGCTTGGTGGGGGGGCCAGACTACGAGCAGTACTTC. It is translated as CASSLVGGPDYEQYF.

This clonotype came up many times. The V call is TRBV5-6, the J call TRBJ1-4; TRBD1 might be the D (6 bases). CDR1 is SGHDT and CDR2 is YYEEEE in the germline V gene. V was trimmed by 1 base and J by 3 bases, leaving 7 bases between them. CDR3 length equals 14 residues. The CDR3 spells CASSLTGSNEKLFF. DNA for the CDR3: TGTGCCAGCAGCTTGACAGGGTCTAATGAAAAACTGTTTTTT.

The rearrangement joins TRBV10-3 to TRBJ1-5; a possible D gene is TRBD1 (6 bases). This CDR3 spans 14 amino acids. Germline-derived CDR1 and CDR2 are ENHRY and SYGVKD. V was trimmed by 5 bases and J by 2 bases, leaving 10 bases between them. CDR3 nucleotides: TGTGCCATCAGTCAGGCAGGGGGCAATCAGCCCCAGCATTTT. Translation: CAISQAGGNQPQHF.